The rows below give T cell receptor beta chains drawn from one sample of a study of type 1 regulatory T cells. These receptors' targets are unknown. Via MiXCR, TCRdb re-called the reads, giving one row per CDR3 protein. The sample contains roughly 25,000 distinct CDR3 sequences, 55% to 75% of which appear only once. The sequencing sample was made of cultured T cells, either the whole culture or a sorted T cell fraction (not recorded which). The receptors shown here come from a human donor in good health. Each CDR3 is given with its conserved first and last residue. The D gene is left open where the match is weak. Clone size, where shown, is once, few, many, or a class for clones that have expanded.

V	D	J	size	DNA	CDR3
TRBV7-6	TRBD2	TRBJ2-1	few	TGTGCCAGCAGTTCCCGAGTGGCGGGGGGCTACAATGAGCAGTTCTTC	CASSSRVAGGYNEQFF
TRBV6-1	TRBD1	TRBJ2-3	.	TGTGCCAGCAGTGAGGGGACAGTCCAGACGCAGTATTTT	CASSEGTVQTQYF
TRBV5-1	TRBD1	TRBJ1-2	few	TGCGCCAGCACCAAAGGGGGCCCGCCGGGACAGGAATACTATGGCTACACCTTC	CASTKGGPPGQEYYGYTF
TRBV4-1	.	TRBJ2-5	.	TGCGCCAGCAGCCAAGGAGGGTGGACCAAAGAGACCCAGTACTTC	CASSQGGWTKETQYF
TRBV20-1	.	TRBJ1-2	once	TGCAGTGGTCGGGCGCCGGGTTATGGCTACACCTTC	CSGRAPGYGYTF
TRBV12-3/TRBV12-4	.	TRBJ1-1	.	TGTGCCAGCAGTTTGGTTGAAGCTTTCTTT	CASSLVEAFF
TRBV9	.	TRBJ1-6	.	TGTGCCAGCAGCCCTTTAGGCTCCTATAATTCACCCCTCCACTTT	CASSPLGSYNSPLHF
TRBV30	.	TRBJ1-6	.	TGTGCCTGGGCGTCCGATTTTGATTCACCCCTCCACTTT	CAWASDFDSPLHF
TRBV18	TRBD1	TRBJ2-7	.	TGTGCCAGCTCACCATTAGCCGGGACAGGTTTGTTATACGAGCAGTACTTC	CASSPLAGTGLLYEQYF
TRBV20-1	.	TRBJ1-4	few	TGCAGTGCTGGCGGGGACATTTTTGAAAAACTGTTTTTT	CSAGGDIFEKLFF
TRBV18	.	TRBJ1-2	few	TGTGCCAGCTCACGTGACCCTAACTATGGCTACACCTTC	CASSRDPNYGYTF
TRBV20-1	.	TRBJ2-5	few	TGCAGTGCGGGGGCGGCTCCAGAGACCCAGTACTTC	CSAGAAPETQYF
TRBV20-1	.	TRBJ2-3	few	TGCAGTGCTAGAGATCGGGTCCTTCCCACAGATACGCAGTATTTT	CSARDRVLPTDTQYF
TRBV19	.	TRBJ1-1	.	TGTGCCGGTAGTATAGAGGGGGGCAGGGTGAACACTGAAGCTTTCTTT	CAGSIEGGRVNTEAFF
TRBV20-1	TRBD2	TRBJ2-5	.	TGCAGTGCTAGGGTCGGGGGGGAGAAAAAAGAGACCCAGTACTTC	CSARVGGEKKETQYF
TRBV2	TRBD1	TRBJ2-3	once	TGTGCCAGCAGACGGACAGGGGGAATAGATACGCAGTATTTT	CASRRTGGIDTQYF
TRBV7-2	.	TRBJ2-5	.	TGTGCCAGCAGCTTAGTCGCACAGAGTCAAGAGACCCAGTACTTC	CASSLVAQSQETQYF
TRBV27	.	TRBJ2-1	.	TGTGCCAGCCGGGGGCTAGCGGACCCTGGGCATGAGCAGTTCTTC	CASRGLADPGHEQFF
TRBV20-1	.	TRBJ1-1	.	TGCAGTGCTAGAGACATGCGGGGGAGTTCTACTGAAGCTTTCTTT	CSARDMRGSSTEAFF
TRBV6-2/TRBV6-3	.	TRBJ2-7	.	TGTGCCAGCAGGCGGGGTTCCTACGAAGGCGAGCAGTACTTC	CASRRGSYEGEQYF
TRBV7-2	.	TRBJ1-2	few	TGTGCCAGCAGCTTATCAGTTGTCAGGCCCCACTTC	CASSLSVVRPHF
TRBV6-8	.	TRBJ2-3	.	TGTGCCAGCAGTTACTCGGTACTGGTACGAAGCACAGATACGCAGTATTTT	CASSYSVLVRSTDTQYF
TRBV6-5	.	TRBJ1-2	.	TGTGCCAGCAGCACGAGCTTGGGGGGCTACACCTTC	CASSTSLGGYTF
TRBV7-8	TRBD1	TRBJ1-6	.	TGTGCCAGCAGCATCGACAGGGTTCCGGATAATTCACCCCTCCACTTT	CASSIDRVPDNSPLHF
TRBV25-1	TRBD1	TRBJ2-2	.	TGTGCCAGCAGTGAAAGTTTCGGACAGGGGGCGCGGACCGGGGAGCTGTTTTTT	CASSESFGQGARTGELFF
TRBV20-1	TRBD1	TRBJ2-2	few	TGCAGTGCTCGGGACAGGGGGATGTATGGGGAGCTGTTTTTT	CSARDRGMYGELFF
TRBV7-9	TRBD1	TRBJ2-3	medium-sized	TGTGCCAGCAGCACCGGGACAGGGGGCAGAGATACGCAGTATTTT	CASSTGTGGRDTQYF
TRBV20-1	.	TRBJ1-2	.	TGCAGTGCTACCCGGGACTTAGAGGGCTACACCTTC	CSATRDLEGYTF
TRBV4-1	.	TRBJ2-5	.	TGCGCCAGCAGCCTAGGGCAGGGAGTACGAGAGACCCAGTACTTC	CASSLGQGVRETQYF
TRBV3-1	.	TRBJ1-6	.	TGTGCCAGCAGCCGCACCCAGGCTGGGAGCTCCTATAATTCACCCCTCCACTTT	CASSRTQAGSSYNSPLHF
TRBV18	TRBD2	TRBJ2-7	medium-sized	TGTGCCAGCTCCCGGGGCAGGGAGGGCCCCTACGAGCAGTACTTC	CASSRGREGPYEQYF
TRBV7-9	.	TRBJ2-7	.	TGTGCCAGCGGGACCGCTGGTCCCCACGAGCAGTACTTC	CASGTAGPHEQYF
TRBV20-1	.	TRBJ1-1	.	TGCAGTGCTAGAGATCCCTGGACAGCGAACACTGAAGCTTTCTTT	CSARDPWTANTEAFF
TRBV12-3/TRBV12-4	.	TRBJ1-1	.	TGTGCCAGCACTTGGCTGCGGGGGGAGGCTTTCTTT	CASTWLRGEAFF
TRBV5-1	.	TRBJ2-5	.	TGCGCCAGCAGCTTGTTGGACCAACCTTGGGAGACCCAGTACTTC	CASSLLDQPWETQYF
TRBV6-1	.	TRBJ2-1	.	TGTGCCAGCAGGAGATGGGGGGCAGGGGGGGCCAATGAGCAGTTCTTC	CASRRWGAGGANEQFF
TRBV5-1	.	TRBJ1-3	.	TGCGCCAGCAGCTACTCTAGTGGAAACACCATATATTTT	CASSYSSGNTIYF
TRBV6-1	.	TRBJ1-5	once	TGTGCCAGCAGTGTGGTCCTTATGAGCAATCAGCCCCAGCATTTT	CASSVVLMSNQPQHF
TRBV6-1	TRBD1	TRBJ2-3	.	TGTGCCAGCACCAGGGGGTTTAGCACAGATACGCAGTATTTT	CASTRGFSTDTQYF
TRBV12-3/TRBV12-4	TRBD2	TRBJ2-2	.	TGTGCCAGCAGTCTAGCGGGGGGAAACACCGGGGAGCTGTTTTTT	CASSLAGGNTGELFF
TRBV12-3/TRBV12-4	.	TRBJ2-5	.	TGTGCCAGCAGTTTGGGACCACGGGAGACCCAGTACTTC	CASSLGPRETQYF
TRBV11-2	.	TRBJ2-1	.	TGTGCCAGCAGCTTATTAAGGCCTAGGTCTACAAATGAGCAGTTCTTC	CASSLLRPRSTNEQFF
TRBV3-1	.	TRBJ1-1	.	TGTGCCAGCAGCCCGTGGGCGGGGGCCGTGAACACTGAAGCTTTCTTT	CASSPWAGAVNTEAFF
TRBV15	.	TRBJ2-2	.	TGTGCCACCAGCGCTAGCCGGGCGAACACCGGGGAGCTGTTTTTT	CATSASRANTGELFF
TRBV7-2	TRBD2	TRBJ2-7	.	TGTGCCAGCAGCCGGAACGGGGGGGCCTACGAGCAGTACTTC	CASSRNGGAYEQYF
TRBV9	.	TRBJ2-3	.	TGTGCCAGCACAAGGGATAGCACAGATACGCAGTATTTT	CASTRDSTDTQYF
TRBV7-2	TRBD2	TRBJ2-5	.	TGTGCCAGCAGCCCGGGACTATACGGGGGTGAGACCCAGTACTTC	CASSPGLYGGETQYF
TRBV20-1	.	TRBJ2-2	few	TGCAGTGCTAGAGATCGACGGTCGAACACCGGGGAGCTGTTTTTT	CSARDRRSNTGELFF
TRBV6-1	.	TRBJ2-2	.	TGTGCCAGCAATCTCGGGACCAACCCCCTAGGGGACACCGGGGAGCTGTTTTTT	CASNLGTNPLGDTGELFF
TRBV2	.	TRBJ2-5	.	TGTGCCAGCAGCAAAGAGACCCAGTACTTC	CASSKETQYF
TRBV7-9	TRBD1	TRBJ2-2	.	TGTGCCAGCAGGACAGGGGCCGGAGGATCCGGGGAGCTGTTTTTT	CASRTGAGGSGELFF
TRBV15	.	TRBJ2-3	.	TGTGCCACCAGCAGAGATAGGGCGGGGACCACAGATACGCAGTATTTT	CATSRDRAGTTDTQYF
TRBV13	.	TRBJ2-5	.	TGTGCCAGCAGCTTTATTTCTCGACCAGAGACCCAGTACTTC	CASSFISRPETQYF
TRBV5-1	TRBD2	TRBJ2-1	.	TGCGCCAGCAGCGGGACGACTGCGCGGGGGGCGAACAATGAGCAGTTCTTC	CASSGTTARGANNEQFF
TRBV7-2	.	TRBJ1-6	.	TGTGCCAGCAGCTTAGCGCTGGCAGGCAACTCACCCCTCCACTTT	CASSLALAGNSPLHF
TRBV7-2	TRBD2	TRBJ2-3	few	TGTGCCAGCAGCTTAGGCCATCCGGGACTAGCGCATAGCACAGATACGCAGTATTTT	CASSLGHPGLAHSTDTQYF
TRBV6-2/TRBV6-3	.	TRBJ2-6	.	TGTGCCAGCAGTTACTCCTCCGGGGCCAACGTCCTGACTTTC	CASSYSSGANVLTF